The rows below give T cell receptor beta chains drawn from one sample of a study of T cell clonotyping in hematopoietic cell transplantation. Sequencing used immunoSEQ multiplex PCR; TCRdb keeps in-frame clones, though not all of them. The data hold about 16,000 clones, with more than 70% observed a single time. The material sequenced was PBMCs, taken 100 days after allogeneic stem cell transplant. The receptors come from a male patient aged 60-70 years who had an allogeneic stem cell transplant from a related donor, so the T cells may come from the graft donor. Some clones in this sample may be carry-over from other donors' samples. CDR3s include the opening cysteine and the closing phenylalanine or tryptophan. Each record gives: CDR3 length, clone size, D gene, V gene, J gene, CDR3 DNA, CDR3 protein. A D gene is named only where the DNA matches it firmly. Some rows mark clone size as missing; the rest say once, few, many or name a class of expanded clone.

>15|.|.|TRBV6-6|TRBJ1-1
TGTGCCAGCAGTTTCCTCCGGGACACGGGGACTGAAGCTTTCTTT
CASSFLRDTGTEAFF
>14|.|.|TRBV2|TRBJ1-2
TGTGCCAGCAGTGCACGGGACTGGGACTATGGCTACACCTTC
CASSARDWDYGYTF
>14|.|.|TRBV27|TRBJ1-1
TGTGCCAGCAGTTTGCTTGACAGCCGCACTGAAGCTTTCTTT
CASSLLDSRTEAFF
>17|.|.|TRBV7-3|TRBJ2-2
TGTGCCAGCAGCTTAATGGCTAGCCGCGCGAACACCGGGGAGCTGTTTTTT
CASSLMASRANTGELFF
>16|.|.|TRBV7-9|TRBJ1-1
TGTGCCAGCAGCTTAGGGGGGGGCAGGATGAACACTGAAGCTTTCTTT
CASSLGGGRMNTEAFF
>14|.|.|TRBV5-1|TRBJ2-7
TGCGCCAGCAGCTTGGATGGGGAAGGGTCCGAGCAGTACTTC
CASSLDGEGSEQYF
>13|.|.|TRBV7-8|TRBJ1-2
TGTGCCAGCAGCTTAGACGCGTCGGGTGGCTACACCTTC
CASSLDASGGYTF
>14|.|.|TRBV28|TRBJ1-2
TGTGCCAGCAGTCTCCTCCAGGAGGTAGATGGCTACACCTTC
CASSLLQEVDGYTF
>16|.|TRBD1|TRBV19|TRBJ2-5
TGTGCCAGTAGTCCCCGTCAGACAGGGGAAGAAAAGACCCAGTACTTC
CASSPRQTGEEKTQYF
>20|.|TRBD2|TRBV4-1|TRBJ2-7
TGCGCCAGCAGCCGCCGGGACGGCAAACGACTAGCGGAGAAATACTACGAGCAGTACTTC
CASSRRDGKRLAEKYYEQYF
>13|.|.|TRBV9|TRBJ1-4
TGTGCCAGCAGCGTAGGGGGGAATGAAAAACTGTTTTTT
CASSVGGNEKLFF
>16|few|TRBD1|TRBV19|TRBJ1-5
TGTGCCAGTAGTACCTCCCTGACAGGGGCCGGTCAGCCCCAGCATTTT
CASSTSLTGAGQPQHF
>13|.|TRBD1|TRBV2|TRBJ1-2
TGTGCCAGCAACTTACAGGGGGACTCTGGCTACACCTTC
CASNLQGDSGYTF
>15|.|TRBD1|TRBV6-1|TRBJ1-5
TGTGCCAGCAGTGAGTCCTGGACAGGGGTCCAGCCCCAGCATTTT
CASSESWTGVQPQHF
>15|.|.|TRBV19|TRBJ2-2
TGTGCCAGTAGTATAGGTCGGGGGCCGTCCGGGGAGCTGTTTTTT
CASSIGRGPSGELFF
>14|.|.|TRBV9|TRBJ1-1
TGTGCCAGCAGCGTAGGGCGTTTGAACACTGAAGCTTTCTTT
CASSVGRLNTEAFF
>14|.|TRBD1|TRBV19|TRBJ1-2
TGTGCCAGTAGGGTCCGGGACAGGGGGCGCGGCTACACCTTC
CASRVRDRGRGYTF
>17|once|.|TRBV9|TRBJ1-1
TGTGCCAGCAGCGTGGGCCCGGGATATGGGCCGAACACTGAAGCTTTCTTT
CASSVGPGYGPNTEAFF
>15|.|TRBD1|TRBV9|TRBJ1-1
TGTGCCAGCAGCGCAGGGGACAGGGGGGGCACTGAAGCTTTCTTT
CASSAGDRGGTEAFF
>13|.|.|TRBV7-2|TRBJ2-5
TGTGCCAGCAGCTTCGACAGGAAAGAGACCCAGTACTTC
CASSFDRKETQYF
>16|once|TRBD1|TRBV25-1|TRBJ2-7
TGTGCCAGCAGTCGGACAGGGGGCGGCGACCCCTACGAGCAGTACTTC
CASSRTGGGDPYEQYF
>17|.|TRBD2|TRBV19|TRBJ2-2
TGTGCCAGTAGCCAACCCAGGGTAGCGGGGGGGACCGGGGAGCTGTTTTTT
CASSQPRVAGGTGELFF
>12|.|.|TRBV11-2|TRBJ1-1
TGTGCCAGCAGCTTAGAGAAGGGGAAGGCTTTCTTT
CASSLEKGKAFF
>15|.|.|TRBV4-1|TRBJ1-1
TGCGCCAGCAGCCAAGAGAGGGGGAGGGACACTGAAGCTTTCTTT
CASSQERGRDTEAFF
>18|.|.|TRBV4-2|TRBJ2-2
TGTGCCAGCAGCCAACCTTCCCAAGGGGCCCCGAGGGCCGGGGAGCTGTTTTTT
CASSQPSQGAPRAGELFF
>14|.|TRBD1|TRBV15|TRBJ1-6
TGTGCCACCAGCATACAGGGGGGGGACTCACCCCTCCACTTT
CATSIQGGDSPLHF
>15|.|.|TRBV7-2|TRBJ2-3
TGTGCCAGCACCCCTTTCCTCTCCTGGGTGGATACGCAGTATTTT
CASTPFLSWVDTQYF
>13|.|TRBD1|TRBV7-2|TRBJ2-1
TGTGCCAGCAGCCGGACAGGGGGAAATGAGCAGTTCTTC
CASSRTGGNEQFF
>13|.|.|TRBV5-1|TRBJ2-5
TGCGCCAGCAGCTTGGACAGGAGAGAGACCCAGTACTTC
CASSLDRRETQYF
>16|.|TRBD1|TRBV28|TRBJ1-1
TGTGCCAGCAGTTTAGGTAGGGACAGGGCCAACACTGAAGCTTTCTTT
CASSLGRDRANTEAFF
>16|.|.|TRBV4-1|TRBJ1-5
TGCGCCAGCAGCCAAGATGAGGGCGCTGAGGGTCAGCCCCAGCATTTT
CASSQDEGAEGQPQHF
>19|.|TRBD1|TRBV5-1|TRBJ2-7
TGCGCCAGCAGCTTGAGGCCCGGGACAGGGGGCGCATTATCCTACGAGCAGTACTTC
CASSLRPGTGGALSYEQYF
>14|.|.|TRBV7-2|TRBJ2-3
TGTGCCAGCAGCTTAGGGGCAAGCACAGATACGCAGTATTTT
CASSLGASTDTQYF
>18|.|.|TRBV4-1|TRBJ2-4
TGCGCCAGCAGCCAAGAAGAGGAGGTCTTTTGGTCCAAAAACATTCAGTACTTC
CASSQEEEVFWSKNIQYF
>14|few|.|TRBV7-9|TRBJ2-5
TGTGCCAGCAGTCGCCGACAGGTTCAAGAGACCCAGTACTTC
CASSRRQVQETQYF
>12|.|.|TRBV2|TRBJ2-1
TGTGCCAGCAGCCCCGAGGTCTATGAGCAGTTCTTC
CASSPEVYEQFF
>14|.|.|TRBV2|TRBJ1-1
TGTGCCAGCAGCCAAGAGCCGTCCCAAGGGGTGGCTTTCTTT
CASSQEPSQGVAFF
>16|once|.|TRBV15|TRBJ2-1
TGTGCCACCAGCAGAGGGAGAGGGTTAGGGAACAATGAGCAGTTCTTC
CATSRGRGLGNNEQFF
>16|.|.|TRBV13|TRBJ1-4
TGTGCCAGCAGCTTAGGCCTGAACAGGGTCGTTGAAAAACTGTTTTTT
CASSLGLNRVVEKLFF
>15|.|TRBD2|TRBV6-8|TRBJ2-5
TGTGCCAGCAGCCCACGGGGGGGCGGTCAAGAGACCCAGTACTTC
CASSPRGGGQETQYF
>13|.|.|TRBV2|TRBJ1-5
TGTGCCAGCAGTGGACAGGGCAATCAGCCCCAGCATTTT
CASSGQGNQPQHF
>12|.|TRBD1|TRBV9|TRBJ1-1
TGTGCCAGCAATCCACAGGGGTCTGAAGCTTTCTTT
CASNPQGSEAFF
>15|few|.|TRBV5-4|TRBJ1-3
TGTGCCAGCAGCTTGGGGACAGCCTCTGGAAACACCATATATTTT
CASSLGTASGNTIYF
>16|.|TRBD1|TRBV5-5|TRBJ1-3
TGTGCCAGCAGCTCCCTTGGGACAGGGGGCGCGGACACCATATATTTT
CASSSLGTGGADTIYF
>14|.|.|TRBV28|TRBJ1-6
TGTGCCAGCAGCACCGACGGACTGAATTCACCCCTCCACTTT
CASSTDGLNSPLHF
>14|.|.|TRBV27|TRBJ2-2
TGTGCCAGCAGTTTCGGCCCTAACACCGGGGAGCTGTTTTTT
CASSFGPNTGELFF
>13|few|.|TRBV7-3|TRBJ1-1
TGTGCCAGCAGCGTGACAACTGTAGCTGAAGCTTTCTTT
CASSVTTVAEAFF
>18|.|.|TRBV1|TRBJ2-1
TGCACCAGCAGCCAAGATTCATCCAGGGAGACAAGTCACAATGAGCAGTTCTTC
CTSSQDSSRETSHNEQFF
>15|.|TRBD1|TRBV7-6|TRBJ1-1
TGTGCCAGCAGCTCGGACAGGGGAGGGGTCACTGAAGCTTTCTTT
CASSSDRGGVTEAFF
>13|.|TRBD1|TRBV5-4|TRBJ2-3
TGTGCCAGCAGCGAAGACAGGGTGGATACGCAGTATTTT
CASSEDRVDTQYF
>15|.|.|TRBV7-2|TRBJ1-2
TGTGCCAGCAGCTTAGGAGCAACTCAGGGTAGTGGCTACACCTTC
CASSLGATQGSGYTF
>15|.|.|TRBV2|TRBJ2-3
TGTGCCAGCAGTGGTAGGAGCTCTAGCACAGATACGCAGTATTTT
CASSGRSSSTDTQYF
>13|.|.|TRBV19|TRBJ1-5
TGTGCCAGTAGGCAGGACCTCAATCAGCCCCAGCATTTT
CASRQDLNQPQHF
>14|.|TRBD2|TRBV18|TRBJ2-1
TGTGCCAGCTCACAAACTAGCGGGGGAAATGAGCAGTTCTTC
CASSQTSGGNEQFF
>17|.|.|TRBV4-1|TRBJ2-6
TGCGCCAGCAGCCAGGGGGACGGTAGCTCTGGGGCCAACGTCCTGACTTTC
CASSQGDGSSGANVLTF
>15|.|TRBD1|TRBV19|TRBJ1-2
TGTGCCAGTAGTAAAGTAGGGACAGGGGTCTATGGCTACACCTTC
CASSKVGTGVYGYTF
>18|few|.|TRBV2|TRBJ2-6
TGTGCCAGCAGTGAATTACCGCTGGATCCGACTGGGGCCAACGTCCTGACTTTC
CASSELPLDPTGANVLTF
>14|few|TRBD1|TRBV11-3|TRBJ2-7
TGTGCCAGCAGCTTTGGGACAGACTCCTACGAGCAGTACTTC
CASSFGTDSYEQYF
>14|.|.|TRBV7-8|TRBJ2-7
TGTGCCAGCAGCCGGCTAGGAGGTGACAACGAGCAGTACTTC
CASSRLGGDNEQYF
>15|.|TRBD2|TRBV7-3|TRBJ2-1
TGTGCCAGCAGACCCAGCGGGGGGGCCTGGGATGAGCAGTTCTTC
CASRPSGGAWDEQFF